One sample yielded the 23 T cell receptor beta chains listed below, sequenced in a study of shared clonotypes between healthy human individuals. The repertoire was sequenced with immunoSEQ multiplex PCR; TCRdb's copy has only in-frame clones and lacks some. This table has approximately 2,000,000 clones, around 90% appearing once. Sequencing was performed on naive CD4+ T cells from PBMCs. Specified subset: CD45RA+ positively selected. Receptors originate from a man younger than 35 in good health. Some clones in this sample may be carry-over from other donors' samples.

The chain carries TRBV5-1 and TRBJ1-4; weak D call: TRBD1 (5 bases). Germline V gives CDR1 SGHRS, CDR2 YFSETQ. Trimming pared 4 bases from V and 5 bases from J, leaving 15 bases between. This CDR3 contains 15 residues. CDR3 sequence reads: CASSRAGSYNEKLFF. The CDR3 DNA reads TGCGCCAGCAGCCGGGCAGGGAGCTACAATGAAAAACTGTTTTTT.

This chain connects TRBV9 to TRBJ2-1; perhaps TRBD1 as D (6 bases). This CDR3 comprises 15 residues. V was shortened by 4 bases and J by 1 base, with 12 bases between the two germline ends. Per germline, CDR1 SGDLS and CDR2 YYNGEE. In DNA form, the CDR3 reads TGTGCCAGCAGCCTACAGGGAGTTTCCTACAATGAGCAGTTCTTC. Translated: CASSLQGVSYNEQFF.

This clone showed up just a few times. The chain combines TRBV10-3 with TRBJ1-1; unclear D gene. This CDR3 is 11 amino acids long. Germline values: CDR1 ENHRY, CDR2 SYGVKD. V was cut by 2 bases and J by 11 bases, with 9 bases left in between. In DNA, the CDR3 is TGTGCCATCAGTGAGGCGCAGGCGGCTTTCTTT. Translated, it gives CAISEAQAAFF.

CDR3 in DNA: TGCGCCAGCAGCTTGGATAAGACAGCCCAAGAGACCCAGTACTTC. It specifies CASSLDKTAQETQYF. The chain uses TRBV5-1 and TRBJ2-5; TRBD1 might be the D (5 bases). The CDR3 runs 15 residues. From germline, CDR1 is SGHRS and CDR2 YFSETQ. Between the trimmed V and J ends, which lost 0 bases and 1 base, there was a span of 10 bases.

V usage is TRBV9 and J usage is TRBJ2-7; D may match TRBD1 or TRBD2 (5 bases each). Deletions cut 0 bases from V and 3 bases from J, with 10 bases between. The CDR3 has 14 residues. The V gene's germline CDR1 is SGDLS and CDR2 YYNGEE. The CDR3 coding sequence is TGTGCCAGCAGCGTAGGGGACGCCGACTACGAGCAGTACTTC. Residues: CASSVGDADYEQYF. Combining the CDR3 with reference TRBV9 and TRBJ2-7 gives the whole variable domain DSGVTQTPKHLITATGQRVTLRCSPRSGDLSVYWYQQSLDQGLQFLIQYYNGEERAKGNILERFSAQQFPDLHSELNLSSLELGDSALYFCASSVGDADYEQYFGPGTRLTVT.

The J gene is TRBJ2-1, the V gene TRBV7-3; D unclear. The V gene lost 1 base and the J gene lost 6 bases, with 7 bases spanning the gap. The CDR3 consists of 13 residues. Germline loops: CDR1 SGHTA, CDR2 FQGTGA. The CDR3 bases are TGTGCCAGCAGCTTAATAGCCAGCAATGAGCAGTTCTTC. Protein: CASSLIASNEQFF.

The J gene is TRBJ2-5, the V gene TRBV7-9; D not resolved. The end of the DNA fits TRBJ2-7 better, so the J call may be wrong. Germline V gene sequence: CDR1 SEHNR, CDR2 FQNEAQ (reference sequence). This CDR3 is built from 15 residues. The CDR3 DNA reads as TGTGCCAGCAGCTTAGGACAAGGGTCCTCCTACGAGCAGTACTTC. It is translated as CASSLGQGSSYEQYF.

Notes on this clone: The sample carries other DNA sequences with the same CDR3. The chain's CDR3 is CASSFGMNTEAFF. CDR3 DNA sequence: TGTGCCAGCAGCTTTGGGATGAACACTGAAGCTTTCTTT. V usage is TRBV7-3 and J usage is TRBJ1-1; D is unresolved. Per germline, CDR1 SGHTA and CDR2 FQGTGA. The length of the CDR3 is 13 residues. V dropped 3 bases and J dropped 0 bases, with 5 bases sitting between them.

This clone has a single count. J is TRBJ1-6 and V is TRBV30; unclear D gene. The CDR3 extends over 11 amino acids. Trimming removed 0 bases from V and 15 bases from J, with 9 bases in between. CDR1 GTSNPN and CDR2 SVGIG come from the germline V gene (reference sequence). The CDR3 spells CAWSVQDFLHF. The CDR3 DNA sequence: TGTGCCTGGAGTGTACAAGATTTCCTCCACTTT. The full variable domain, with the rest looked up from reference TRBV30 and TRBJ1-6, is SQTIHQWPATLVQPVGSPLSLECTVEGTSNPNLYWYRQAAGRGLQLLFYSVGIGQISSEVPQNLSASRPQDRQFILSSKKLLLSDSGFYLCAWSVQDFLHFGNGTRLTVT.

This clone appeared once. The chain is built from TRBV27 and TRBJ2-1; 7 bases match TRBD2. With V trimmed by 2 bases and J by 4 bases, 8 bases remained unmatched. The CDR3 spans 16 residues. Germline loops: CDR1 MNHEY, CDR2 SMNVEV (reference sequence). The CDR3 DNA reads as TGTGCCAGCAGTTTAAAGTGGGACTATGGGTACAATGAGCAGTTCTTC. Amino acids: CASSLKWDYGYNEQFF.

The V gene is TRBV11-2, the J gene TRBJ2-3; no clear D. V gave up 1 base and J gave up 3 bases, with 11 bases separating them. The CDR3 totals 15 residues. Per germline, CDR1 SGHAT and CDR2 FQNNGV. The CDR3 DNA reads TGTGCCAGCAGCTTAGGTGGTTTATCAACAGATACGCAGTATTTT. Translating it yields CASSLGGLSTDTQYF.

The chain employs TRBV6-1 and TRBJ1-5; 7 bases are shared with TRBD1. J was trimmed by 7 bases and V by 0 bases; bases with no gene match: 3. CDR3 length: 14 residues. CDR1 is MNHNS, CDR2 SASEGT, per germline. The CDR3 loop is CASSEAGGRQPQHF. CDR3 bases: TGTGCCAGCAGTGAAGCAGGGGGCAGGCAGCCCCAGCATTTT.

This sequence joins TRBV19 and TRBJ1-5; D is unresolved. The V gene's germline CDR1 is LNHDA and CDR2 SQIVND (reference sequence). The ends were cut back, 9 bases at V and 8 bases at J, with 29 bases in the middle. The CDR3 extends over 17 amino acids. CDR3 in DNA: TGTGCCAGCCCCACACGGGCAAAAATGGGCTCGGTGGAGCCCCAGCATTTT. It codes for CASPTRAKMGSVEPQHF.

This clone was counted a few times. The genes are TRBV19 and TRBJ1-1, with 8 nucleotides matching TRBD1. The germline V gene has CDR1 LNHDA and CDR2 SQIVND (reference sequence). V gave up 5 bases and J gave up 0 bases; unmatched junction bases: 5. CDR3 length equals 15 residues. Here the CDR3 reads CASSLWTGLNTEAFF. CDR3 nucleotide sequence: TGTGCCAGTAGTCTTTGGACAGGGCTGAACACTGAAGCTTTCTTT.

The CDR3 DNA follows: TGTGCCAGCAGCGACCCCGAAGCTTTCTTT. It encodes CASSDPEAFF. This chain connects TRBV7-3 to TRBJ1-1; D ambiguous. Trimming cost V 5 bases and J 8 bases, with 6 bases left between them. This CDR3 contains 10 residues. Germline CDR1 reads SGHTA; CDR2 reads FQGTGA. The full variable domain, its missing parts supplied by reference TRBV7-3 and TRBJ1-1, is GAGVSQTPSNKVTEKGKYVELRCDPISGHTALYWYRQSLGQGPEFLIYFQGTGAADDSGLPNDRFFAVRPEGSVSTLKIQRTERGDSAVYLCASSDPEAFFGQGTRLTVV.

This clone was recorded once. The CDR3 protein is CASSQVFLAETGELFF. DNA for the CDR3: TGCGCCAGCAGCCAAGTATTTCTTGCCGAGACCGGGGAGCTGTTTTTT. V gene TRBV4-1 combines with J gene TRBJ2-2; D is uncertain. CDR1 and CDR2 (germline): MGHRA, YSYEKL. Trimming cost V 1 base and J 5 bases, with 14 bases left between them. The CDR3 extends over 16 amino acids.

The rearrangement links TRBV11-2 to TRBJ2-7, with 8 bases identical to TRBD2. The CDR3 runs to 15 residues. Germline trimming cut 5 bases from V and 2 bases from J; bases unmatched to any gene: 8. Germline V gene data show CDR1 as SGHAT and CDR2 as FQNNGV. The CDR3 sequence is CASSKPGTRAYEQYF. In DNA form, the CDR3 reads TGTGCCAGCAGCAAACCCGGGACTAGGGCCTACGAGCAGTACTTC.

V gene TRBV27 combines with J gene TRBJ2-7; 8 bases agree with TRBD1. The CDR3 sequence is 17 residues long. Unmatched junction bases numbered 8, after V lost 0 bases and J lost 1 base. CDR1 and CDR2 (germline): MNHEY, SMNVEV (reference sequence). The CDR3 is CASSLSAGGSPSYEQYF. The CDR3 DNA reads TGTGCCAGCAGTTTATCAGCAGGGGGCTCGCCATCCTACGAGCAGTACTTC.

J is TRBJ2-5 and V is TRBV14; D might be TRBD1 or TRBD2, each matching 5 bases. The CDR3 consists of 15 residues. V lost 4 bases, J lost 4 bases, and 16 bases lay in between. In germline, CDR1 is SGHDN, CDR2 FVKESK. In nucleotides, the CDR3 is TGTGCCAGCAGCCGCCACCAGGGAGCCGGAGAGACCCAGTACTTC. Its translation is CASSRHQGAGETQYF.

This chain links TRBV30 with TRBJ2-7; possibly TRBD1 for D (6 bases). V was trimmed by 0 bases and J by 4 bases, leaving 10 bases between them. Germline V gene data show CDR1 as GTSNPN and CDR2 as SVGIG (reference sequence). CDR3 size: 13 residues. The CDR3 DNA reads as TGTGCCTGGAGTGTTGTTGACAGGTACGAGCAGTACTTC. The encoded protein is CAWSVVDRYEQYF.

This chain uses TRBV7-3 with TRBJ2-3; D remains ambiguous. Trimming left V 5 bases short and J 2 bases short, with 14 bases between. The CDR3 is 15 residues long. Germline V gene lookup returns CDR1 SGHTA and CDR2 FQGTGA. The CDR3 bases are TGTGCCAGCAGCCCGGACCGTGGGATCACAGATACGCAGTATTTT. This gives the protein CASSPDRGITDTQYF.

This clone appeared once. This chain connects TRBV18 to TRBJ2-1; D is undetermined. There are 18 residues in the CDR3. Per the germline V gene, CDR1 is KGHSH and CDR2 is LQKENI. The V gene lost 3 bases and the J gene lost 2 bases, with 20 bases spanning the gap. The DNA of the CDR3 is TGTGCCAGCTCACCGAGGCCGAGGAGCCAGGTTACCTACAATGAGCAGTTCTTC. Its protein product is CASSPRPRSQVTYNEQFF.

The chain links TRBV4-1 to TRBJ2-3; 12 bases are a match to TRBD2. The CDR3 is 16 residues long. The germline CDR1 and CDR2 sequences are MGHRA and YSYEKL. V lost 4 bases to trimming and J lost 4 bases; unmatched junction nucleotides: 6. CDR3 in amino acids: CASSPRTSGTADTQYF. Written as DNA, the CDR3 is TGCGCCAGCAGCCCTAGGACTAGCGGGACAGCAGATACGCAGTATTTT.